This TCR beta chain originates from a study of technical replicates of blood from several donors. The V gene lost 4 bases and the J gene lost 0 bases, with 20 bases spanning the gap. This CDR3 has 18 amino acids. Germline-derived CDR1 and CDR2 are SGDLS and YYNGEE. Sequencing was performed with immunoSEQ multiplex PCR; in TCRdb, only in-frame clones are kept and a portion is missing. Of tens of thousands of clones in the sample, under 98% were seen once. The sample comprised T cells isolated from PBMCs. The sequence was collected from a human donor in good health. The chain carries TRBV9 and TRBJ2-4; TRBD1 is a possible D gene (5 bases). The CDR3 sequence is CASSLSPDTSLAKNIQYF. The CDR3 region has the DNA TGTGCCAGCAGCCTTTCTCCGGACACCTCTTTAGCCAAAAACATTCAGTACTTC.